This T cell receptor beta chain was obtained from a study of blood T cell repertoires in COVID-19. About the research overall: Sample material is recorded as cDNA or gDNA derived from T cells, B-cell-depleted T cells, or PBMCs.

Study processing details: Amplified reference gene primers provided the basis for estimating nucleated cell counts. Profiling relied on immunoSEQ multiplex PCR, and the TCRdb table lists in-frame clones only, not all of them. V, J and clone size were drawn from that table, and D and trimming were deduced from the DNA. The sample carries 200,000 or so clones, 85% to 90% recorded once. This CDR3 has 14 amino acids. Per germline, CDR1 MNHEY and CDR2 SVGAGI. V lost 5 bases to trimming and J lost 9 bases; unmatched junction nucleotides: 12. The sequence derives from a woman aged 45 to 65 with acute or convalescent COVID-19. Material: peripheral blood. V gene TRBV6-5 combines with J gene TRBJ1-1, with 7 bases fitting TRBD1. The CDR3 DNA is TGTGCCAGCAGTCCCCCGGGACAGTCCCAGCAAGCTTTCTTT. Translating it yields CASSPPGQSQQAFF.